A single sample gave rise to the 14 T cell receptor beta chains below, sequenced in a study of blood T cell repertoires in COVID-19. This table comes from immunoSEQ multiplex PCR, and its TCRdb copy is limited to in-frame clones, with some not included. The sample includes roughly 240,000 clones, around 88% of them seen just once. The sequenced sample was peripheral blood. These TCRs come from an elderly woman with COVID-19, enrolled during active disease.

Concerning this clone itself: This same CDR3 is encoded by further DNA sequences in the sample. The CDR3: CATSRDPGDEQFF. In nucleotides, the CDR3 is TGTGCCACCAGCAGAGATCCGGGGGATGAGCAGTTCTTC. J is TRBJ2-1 and V is TRBV15, with D possibly matching TRBD2 (6 bases). CDR1 is LNHNV, CDR2 YYDKDF, per germline (reference sequence). There are 13 residues in the CDR3. V lost 0 bases and J 8 bases, leaving 8 bases between the germline ends. Together with reference TRBV15 and TRBJ2-1, the CDR3 gives the full variable domain: DAMVIQNPRYQVTQFGKPVTLSCSQTLNHNVMYWYQQKSSQAPKLLFHYYDKDFNNEADTPDNFQSRRPNTSFCFLDIRSPGLGDTAMYLCATSRDPGDEQFFGPGTRLTVL.

The rearrangement uses TRBV5-1 and TRBJ2-2, with D maybe TRBD2 (5 bases). This CDR3 has 15 amino acids. Trimming pared 4 bases from V and 3 bases from J, leaving 13 bases between. CDR1 is SGHRS, CDR2 YFSETQ, per germline. Here the CDR3 reads CASSHSSSDTGELFF. The DNA of the CDR3 is TGCGCCAGCAGCCACTCTAGCAGCGACACCGGGGAGCTGTTTTTT.

V is TRBV29-1 and J is TRBJ2-2; perhaps TRBD1 as D (5 bases). From germline, CDR1 is SQVTM and CDR2 ANQGSEA. V lost 3 bases and J lost 3, with 8 bases in between. The CDR3 length is 13 residues. CDR3 protein: CSVDKGYTGELFF. For the CDR3, the DNA is TGCAGCGTTGATAAGGGGTACACCGGGGAGCTGTTTTTT.

Only a few counts were recorded for this clone. The rearrangement joins TRBV5-1 to TRBJ1-4; 7 nucleotides match TRBD1. Unmatched junction bases numbered 5, after V lost 0 bases and J lost 6 bases. The CDR3 is 15 amino acids. Germline-derived CDR1 and CDR2 are SGHRS and YFSETQ. The CDR3 nucleotides read TGCGCCAGCAGCTTGGCAGGGGGGCTGGATGAAAAACTGTTTTTT. Protein product: CASSLAGGLDEKLFF.

This clone is a singleton in its sample. This chain connects TRBV3-1 (or the pseudogene TRBV3-2) to TRBJ1-4; D perhaps matches TRBD1 (5 bases). The germline V gene encodes CDR1 LGHDT and CDR2 YNNKEL (reference sequence). V was cut by 4 bases and J by 8 bases, with 17 bases left in between. The CDR3 is made up of 15 amino acids. CDR3 nucleotides: TGTGCCAGCAGCCCGCAATCGGGGCGGGGGGAAAAACTGTTTTTT. Protein: CASSPQSGRGEKLFF.

This clone was counted once. The DNA of the CDR3 is TGCGCCAGCAGCCTAGGACAGGGAGCTAACTATGGCTACACCTTC. Translating it yields CASSLGQGANYGYTF. The chain combines TRBV5-1 with TRBJ1-2; 8 positions agree with TRBD1. This CDR3 has 15 residues. Looked up from germline, CDR1 is SGHRS and CDR2 is YFSETQ. Trimming cost V 4 bases and J 0 bases; bases outside gene matches: 5.

A single count supports this clone. This chain links TRBV5-4 with TRBJ2-5; unclear D gene. Germline CDR1 and CDR2: SGHNT and YYREEE (reference sequence). The CDR3 contains 15 residues. Trimming removed 0 bases at V and 4 bases at J, with 13 bases between. The CDR3 DNA reads TGTGCCAGCAGCTTGGATCCGGGTCGGTCAGAGACCCAGTACTTC. Amino acid sequence: CASSLDPGRSETQYF.

The count of this clone is one. The chain recombines TRBV6-1 with TRBJ2-3; 13 nucleotides line up with TRBD2. The CDR3 runs to 18 residues. Looked up from germline, CDR1 is MNHNS and CDR2 is SASEGT. With 4 bases clipped from V and 1 base from J, the junction kept 8 bases outside the gene matches. The CDR3 is CASSGITGTSGGTDTQYF. CDR3 in DNA: TGTGCCAGCAGTGGAATTACCGGGACTAGCGGGGGCACAGATACGCAGTATTTT.

The genes are TRBV7-8 and TRBJ2-7, with 8 bases aligning to TRBD1. CDR1 and CDR2 (germline): SGHVS, FQNEAQ. CDR3 size: 17 residues. Trimming removed 1 base from V and 2 bases from J; junction bases left unmatched: 10. For the CDR3, the DNA is TGTGCCAGCAGCTTAGTGTTGCGGGACAGGTTCACCTACGAGCAGTACTTC. Its translation is CASSLVLRDRFTYEQYF.

The rearrangement links TRBV4-1 to TRBJ2-7; TRBD1 matches at 9 bases. Germline V CDR1 and CDR2: MGHRA, YSYEKL. This CDR3 is built from 14 residues. Losses at the gene ends were 2 bases for V and 2 bases for J; bases not matched to a gene: 1. The CDR3 spells CASSQRDRAYEQYF. The CDR3 region has the DNA TGCGCCAGCAGCCAAAGGGACAGGGCCTACGAGCAGTACTTC.

The chain couples TRBV18 to TRBJ1-1; D is perhaps TRBD1 (5 bases). Germline CDR1 KGHSH, CDR2 LQKENI. The CDR3 runs to 13 residues. V was pared by 5 bases and J by 1 base, with 8 bases between. CDR3 amino acids: CASSGAANTEAFF. CDR3 sequence (DNA): TGTGCCAGCTCAGGGGCAGCGAACACTGAAGCTTTCTTT. The whole variable domain, filled in from reference TRBV18 and TRBJ1-1, reads NAGVMQNPRHLVRRRGQEARLRCSPMKGHSHVYWYRQLPEEGLKFMVYLQKENIIDESGMPKERFSAEFPKEGPSILRIQQVVRGDSAAYFCASSGAANTEAFFGQGTRLTVV.

This chain connects TRBV27 to TRBJ2-3, with D unclear. The V gene's germline CDR1 is MNHEY and CDR2 SMNVEV (reference sequence). The germline V and J ends were trimmed by 1 base and 0 bases, with 5 bases remaining between them. The CDR3 spans 14 residues. The CDR3 sequence: CASSLWASTDTQYF. CDR3 coding DNA: TGTGCCAGCAGTTTATGGGCTAGCACAGATACGCAGTATTTT.

V gene TRBV28 combines with J gene TRBJ2-7; 9 nucleotides agree with TRBD1. The V gene end was trimmed by 3 bases and the J gene end by 5 bases; junction bases not matched to a gene: 8. Germline CDR1 reads MDHEN; CDR2 reads SYDVKM. The CDR3 covers 15 residues. CDR3 amino acids: CASSLPGQGKNEQYF. The CDR3 coding sequence is TGTGCCAGCAGTTTGCCGGGACAGGGTAAGAACGAGCAGTACTTC.

The gene calls are TRBV10-3 and TRBJ2-7; 9 nucleotides agree with TRBD1. The length of the CDR3 is 15 residues. The V gene's germline CDR1 is ENHRY and CDR2 SYGVKD. Trimming at V came to 6 bases and at J to 7 bases, leaving 13 bases not matched to a gene. CDR3 sequence (DNA): TGTGCCATCAGGGGTGGACAGGGGCGATCGGGAGAGCAGTACTTC. Encoded protein: CAIRGGQGRSGEQYF.